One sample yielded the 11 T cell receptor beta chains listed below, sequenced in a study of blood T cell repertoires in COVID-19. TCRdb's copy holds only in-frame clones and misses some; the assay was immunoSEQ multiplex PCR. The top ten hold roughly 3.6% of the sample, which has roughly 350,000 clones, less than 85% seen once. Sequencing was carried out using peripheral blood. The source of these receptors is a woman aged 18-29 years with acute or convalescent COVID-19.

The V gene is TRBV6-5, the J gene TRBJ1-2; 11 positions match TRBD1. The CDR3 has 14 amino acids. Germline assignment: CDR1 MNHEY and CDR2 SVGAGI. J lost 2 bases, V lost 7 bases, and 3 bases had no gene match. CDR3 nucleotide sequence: TGTGCCAGCACTTGGACAGGGGGCAACTATGGCTACACCTTC. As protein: CASTWTGGNYGYTF.

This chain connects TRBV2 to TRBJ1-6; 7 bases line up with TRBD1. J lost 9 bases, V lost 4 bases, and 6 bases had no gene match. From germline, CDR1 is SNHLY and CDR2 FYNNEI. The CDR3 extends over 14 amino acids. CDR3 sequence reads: CASSGVGGFSPLHF. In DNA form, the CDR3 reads TGTGCCAGCAGTGGTGTAGGGGGCTTTTCACCCCTCCACTTT.

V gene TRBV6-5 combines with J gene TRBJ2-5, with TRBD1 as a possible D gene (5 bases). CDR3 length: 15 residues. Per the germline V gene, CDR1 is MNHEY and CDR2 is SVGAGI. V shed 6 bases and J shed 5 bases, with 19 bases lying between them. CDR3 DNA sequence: TGTGCCAGCAGGTCGACACTGGGGCTTCTGGAGACCCAGTACTTC. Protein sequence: CASRSTLGLLETQYF.

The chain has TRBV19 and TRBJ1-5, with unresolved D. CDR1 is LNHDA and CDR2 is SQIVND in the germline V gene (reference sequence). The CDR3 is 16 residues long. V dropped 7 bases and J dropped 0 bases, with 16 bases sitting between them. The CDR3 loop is CASTQVGGYSNQPQHF. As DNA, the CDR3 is TGTGCCAGTACCCAGGTGGGAGGGTATAGCAATCAGCCCCAGCATTTT.

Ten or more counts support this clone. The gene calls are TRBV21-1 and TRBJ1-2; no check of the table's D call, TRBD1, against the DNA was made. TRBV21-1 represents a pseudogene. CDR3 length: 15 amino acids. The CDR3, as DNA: TGTGCCAGCAACAAGCAAACAGGGGTTAGCTATGGCTACACCTTC. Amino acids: CASNKQTGVSYGYTF.

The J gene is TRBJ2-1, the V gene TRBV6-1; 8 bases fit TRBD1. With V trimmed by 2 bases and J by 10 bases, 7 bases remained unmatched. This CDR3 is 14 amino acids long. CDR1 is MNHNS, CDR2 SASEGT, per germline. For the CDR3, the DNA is TGTGCCAGCAGTGAACGGACAGGGTCAGGCGAGCAGTTCTTC. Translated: CASSERTGSGEQFF.

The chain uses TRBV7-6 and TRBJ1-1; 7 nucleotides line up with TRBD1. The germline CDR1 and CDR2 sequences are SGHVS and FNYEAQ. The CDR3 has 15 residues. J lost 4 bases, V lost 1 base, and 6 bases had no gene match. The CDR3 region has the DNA TGTGCCAGCAGCTTAGTTGGCCAGGGGGGCACTGAAGCTTTCTTT. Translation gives CASSLVGQGGTEAFF.

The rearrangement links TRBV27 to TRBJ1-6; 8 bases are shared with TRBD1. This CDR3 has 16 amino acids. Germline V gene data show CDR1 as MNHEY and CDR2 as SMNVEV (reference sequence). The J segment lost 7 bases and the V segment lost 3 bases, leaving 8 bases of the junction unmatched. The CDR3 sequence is CASSLPRDRKNSPLHF. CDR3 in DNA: TGTGCCAGCAGTTTGCCTCGGGACAGGAAGAATTCACCCCTCCACTTT.

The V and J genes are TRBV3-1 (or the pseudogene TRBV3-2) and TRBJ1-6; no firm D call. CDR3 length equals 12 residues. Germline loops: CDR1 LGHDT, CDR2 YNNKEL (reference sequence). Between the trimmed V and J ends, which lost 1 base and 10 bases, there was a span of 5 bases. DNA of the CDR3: TGTGCCAGCAGCCAAGTCCGGTCACCCCTCCACTTT. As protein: CASSQVRSPLHF.

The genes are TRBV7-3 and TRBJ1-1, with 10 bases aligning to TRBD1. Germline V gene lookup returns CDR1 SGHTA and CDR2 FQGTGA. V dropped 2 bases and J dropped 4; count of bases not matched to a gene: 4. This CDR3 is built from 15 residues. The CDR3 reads CASSLEGQGFTEAFF. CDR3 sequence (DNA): TGTGCCAGCAGCTTAGAGGGACAGGGGTTCACTGAAGCTTTCTTT.

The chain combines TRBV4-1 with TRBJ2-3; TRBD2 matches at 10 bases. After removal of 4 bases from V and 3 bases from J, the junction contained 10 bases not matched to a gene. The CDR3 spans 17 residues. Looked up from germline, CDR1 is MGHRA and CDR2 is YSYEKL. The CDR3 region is CASSPRVVAGGTDTQYF. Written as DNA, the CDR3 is TGCGCCAGCAGCCCAAGAGTGGTAGCGGGGGGTACAGATACGCAGTATTTT.